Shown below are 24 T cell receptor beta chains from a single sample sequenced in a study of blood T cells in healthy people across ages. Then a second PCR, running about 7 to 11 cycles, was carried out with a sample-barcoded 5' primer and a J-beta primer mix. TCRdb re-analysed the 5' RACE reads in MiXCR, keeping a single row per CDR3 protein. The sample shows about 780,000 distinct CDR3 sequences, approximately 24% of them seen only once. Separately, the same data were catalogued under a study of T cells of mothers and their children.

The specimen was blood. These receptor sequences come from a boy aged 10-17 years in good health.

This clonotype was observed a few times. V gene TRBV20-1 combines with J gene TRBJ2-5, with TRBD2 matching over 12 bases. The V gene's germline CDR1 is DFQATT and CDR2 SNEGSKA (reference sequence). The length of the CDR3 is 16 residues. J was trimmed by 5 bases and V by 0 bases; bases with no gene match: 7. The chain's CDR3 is CSARDLAGGPRETQYF. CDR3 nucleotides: TGCAGTGCTAGAGATCTAGCGGGGGGGCCGAGGGAGACCCAGTACTTC.

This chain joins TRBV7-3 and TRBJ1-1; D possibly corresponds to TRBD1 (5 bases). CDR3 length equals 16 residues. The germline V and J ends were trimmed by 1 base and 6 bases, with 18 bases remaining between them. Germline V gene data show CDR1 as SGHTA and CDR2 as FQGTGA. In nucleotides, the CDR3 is TGTGCCAGCAGCTTAAACTGGGACGAGGTTGGGGCTGAAGCTTTCTTT. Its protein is CASSLNWDEVGAEAFF.

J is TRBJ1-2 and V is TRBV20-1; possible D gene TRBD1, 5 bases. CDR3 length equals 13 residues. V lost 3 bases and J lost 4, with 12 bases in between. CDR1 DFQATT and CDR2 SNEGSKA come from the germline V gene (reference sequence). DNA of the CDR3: TGCAGTGCTAGTCATCAGGGATCCTATGGCTACACCTTC. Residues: CSASHQGSYGYTF.

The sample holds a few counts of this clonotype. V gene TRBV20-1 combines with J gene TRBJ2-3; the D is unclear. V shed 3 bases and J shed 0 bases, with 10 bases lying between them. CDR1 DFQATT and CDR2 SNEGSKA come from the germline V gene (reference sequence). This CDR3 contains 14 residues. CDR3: CSARAEQSTDTQYF. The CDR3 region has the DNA TGCAGTGCTAGGGCGGAACAGAGCACAGATACGCAGTATTTT.

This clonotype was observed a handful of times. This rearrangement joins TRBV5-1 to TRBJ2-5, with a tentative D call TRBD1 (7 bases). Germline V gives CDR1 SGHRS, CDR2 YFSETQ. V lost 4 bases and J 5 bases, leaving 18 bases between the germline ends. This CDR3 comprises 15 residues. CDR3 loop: CASSPYLTGRETQYF. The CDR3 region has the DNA TGCGCCAGCAGCCCTTATTTGACAGGGAGGGAGACCCAGTACTTC. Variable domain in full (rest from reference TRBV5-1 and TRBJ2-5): KAGVTQTPRYLIKTRGQQVTLSCSPISGHRSVSWYQQTPGQGLQFLFEYFSETQRNKGNFPGRFSGRQFSNSRSEMNVSTLELGDSALYLCASSPYLTGRETQYFGPGTRLLVL.

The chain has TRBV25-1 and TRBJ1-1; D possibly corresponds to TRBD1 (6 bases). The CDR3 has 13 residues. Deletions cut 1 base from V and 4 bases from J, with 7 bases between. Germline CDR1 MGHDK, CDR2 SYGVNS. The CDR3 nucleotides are TGTGCCAGCAGTGAATGGACAGCCACTGAAGCTTTCTTT. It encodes CASSEWTATEAFF. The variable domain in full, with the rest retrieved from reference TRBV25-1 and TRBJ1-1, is EADIYQTPRYLVIGTGKKITLECSQTMGHDKMYWYQQDPGMELHLIHYSYGVNSTEKGDLSSESTVSRIRTEHFPLTLESARPSHTSQYLCASSEWTATEAFFGQGTRLTVV.

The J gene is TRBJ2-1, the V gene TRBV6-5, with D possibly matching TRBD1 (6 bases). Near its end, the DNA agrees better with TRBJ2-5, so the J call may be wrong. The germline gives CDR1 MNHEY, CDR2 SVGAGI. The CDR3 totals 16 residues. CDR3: CASSYSSTGWGETQYF. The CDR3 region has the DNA TGTGCCAGCAGTTACTCGAGCACAGGGTGGGGAGAGACCCAGTACTTC.

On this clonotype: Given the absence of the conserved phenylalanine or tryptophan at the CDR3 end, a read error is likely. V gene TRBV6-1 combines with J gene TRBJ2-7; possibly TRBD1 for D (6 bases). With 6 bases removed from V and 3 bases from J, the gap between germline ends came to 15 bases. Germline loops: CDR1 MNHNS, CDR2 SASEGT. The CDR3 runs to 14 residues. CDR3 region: CASSEDSRNYEQYS. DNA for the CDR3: TGTGCCAGCAGCGAGGACAGTCGAAACTACGAGCAGTACTCC.

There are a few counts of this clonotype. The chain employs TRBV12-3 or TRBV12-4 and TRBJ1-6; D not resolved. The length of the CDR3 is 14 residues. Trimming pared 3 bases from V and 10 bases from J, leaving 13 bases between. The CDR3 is CASSFKRVGSPLHF. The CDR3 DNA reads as TGTGCCAGCAGTTTTAAGAGGGTTGGGTCACCCCTCCACTTT.

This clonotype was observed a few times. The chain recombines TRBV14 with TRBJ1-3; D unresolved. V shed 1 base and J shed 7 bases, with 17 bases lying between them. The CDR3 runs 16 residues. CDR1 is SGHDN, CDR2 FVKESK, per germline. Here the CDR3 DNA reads TGTGCCAGCAGCCAAGGAGGGTTGGACGACCCCAACACCATATATTTT. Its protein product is CASSQGGLDDPNTIYF.

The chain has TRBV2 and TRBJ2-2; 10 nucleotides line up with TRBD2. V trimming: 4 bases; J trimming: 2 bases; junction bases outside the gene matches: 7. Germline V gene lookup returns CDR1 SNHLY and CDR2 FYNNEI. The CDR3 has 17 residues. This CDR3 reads CASSGRLAGANTGELFF. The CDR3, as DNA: TGTGCCAGCAGTGGACGGCTAGCGGGGGCTAACACCGGGGAGCTGTTTTTT.

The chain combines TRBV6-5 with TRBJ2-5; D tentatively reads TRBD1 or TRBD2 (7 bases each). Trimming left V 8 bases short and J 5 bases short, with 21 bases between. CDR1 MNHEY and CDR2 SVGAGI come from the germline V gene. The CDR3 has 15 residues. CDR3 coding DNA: TGTGCCAGCTCTATCAGGGGGGGGCCGGTTGAGACCCAGTACTTC. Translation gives CASSIRGGPVETQYF.

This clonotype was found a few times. This chain's CDR3 is CASSLALGRGQETQYF. Here the CDR3 DNA reads TGTGCCAGCAGCTTGGCCCTCGGAAGGGGACAAGAGACCCAGTACTTC. This chain connects TRBV11-3 to TRBJ2-5, with D maybe TRBD1 (5 bases). Looked up from germline, CDR1 is SGHNT and CDR2 is YENEEA. V lost 3 bases and J lost 2, with 16 bases in between. This CDR3 spans 16 amino acids.

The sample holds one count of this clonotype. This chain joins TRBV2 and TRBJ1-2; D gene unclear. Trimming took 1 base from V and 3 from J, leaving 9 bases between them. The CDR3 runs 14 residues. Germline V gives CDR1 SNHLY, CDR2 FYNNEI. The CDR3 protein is CASSEDNRYYGYTF. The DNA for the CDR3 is TGTGCCAGCAGTGAAGACAACCGCTACTATGGCTACACCTTC.

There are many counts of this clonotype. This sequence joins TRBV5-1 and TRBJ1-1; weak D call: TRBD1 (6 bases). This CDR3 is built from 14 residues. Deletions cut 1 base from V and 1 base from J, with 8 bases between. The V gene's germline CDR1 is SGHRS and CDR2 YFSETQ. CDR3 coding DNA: TGCGCCAGCAGCTTGCGGGGGGCGAACACTGAAGCTTTCTTT. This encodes CASSLRGANTEAFF.

The CDR3 sequence is CASSPRAGSFRLNTEAFF. CDR3 bases: TGTGCCAGCAGCCCCCGAGCAGGATCGTTCCGACTGAACACTGAAGCTTTCTTT. The rearrangement uses TRBV7-3 and TRBJ1-1; D call uncertain. The CDR3 runs to 18 residues. With 5 bases removed from V and 0 bases from J, the gap between germline ends came to 22 bases. The germline V gene encodes CDR1 SGHTA and CDR2 FQGTGA.

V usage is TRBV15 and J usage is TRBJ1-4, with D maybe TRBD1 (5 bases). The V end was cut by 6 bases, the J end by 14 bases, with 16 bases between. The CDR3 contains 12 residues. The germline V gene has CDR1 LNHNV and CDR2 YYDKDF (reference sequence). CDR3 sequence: CATSQRSRALFF. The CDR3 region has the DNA TGTGCCACCAGTCAGAGGTCCAGGGCCCTGTTTTTT.

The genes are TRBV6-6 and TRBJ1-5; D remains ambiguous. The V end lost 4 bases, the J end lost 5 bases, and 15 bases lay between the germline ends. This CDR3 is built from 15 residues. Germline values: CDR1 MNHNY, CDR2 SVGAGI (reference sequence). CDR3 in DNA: TGTGCCAGCAGTTCAGGACGGGGTAGTCATCAGCCCCAGCATTTT. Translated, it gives CASSSGRGSHQPQHF.

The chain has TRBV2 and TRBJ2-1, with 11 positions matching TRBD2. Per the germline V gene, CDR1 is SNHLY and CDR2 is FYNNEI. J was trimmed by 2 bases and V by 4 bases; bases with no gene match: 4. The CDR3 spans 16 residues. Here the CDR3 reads CASSGATSGAYNEQFF. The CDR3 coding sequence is TGTGCCAGCAGTGGGGCGACTAGCGGGGCCTACAATGAGCAGTTCTTC.

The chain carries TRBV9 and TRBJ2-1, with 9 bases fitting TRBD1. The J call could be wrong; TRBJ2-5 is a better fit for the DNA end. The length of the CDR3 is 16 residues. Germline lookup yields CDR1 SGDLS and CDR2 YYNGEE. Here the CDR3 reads CASSGSGTGSLETQYF. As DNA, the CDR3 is TGTGCCAGCAGCGGATCCGGGACAGGGTCGCTTGAGACCCAGTACTTC.

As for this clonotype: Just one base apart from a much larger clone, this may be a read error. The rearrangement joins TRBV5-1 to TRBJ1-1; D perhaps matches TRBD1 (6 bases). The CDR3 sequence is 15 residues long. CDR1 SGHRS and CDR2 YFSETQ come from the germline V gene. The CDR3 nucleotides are TGCGCCGGCAGCTTCGAAGAAGGGGGTTACACTGAAGCTTTCTTT. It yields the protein CAGSFEEGGYTEAFF.

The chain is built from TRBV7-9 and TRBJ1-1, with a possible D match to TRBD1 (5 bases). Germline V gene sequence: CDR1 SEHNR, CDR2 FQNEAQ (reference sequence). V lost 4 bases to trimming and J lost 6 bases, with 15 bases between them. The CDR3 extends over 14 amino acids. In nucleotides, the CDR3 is TGTGCCAGCAGCTCGGCCGGGCGGGACCCTGAAGCTTTCTTT. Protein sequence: CASSSAGRDPEAFF.

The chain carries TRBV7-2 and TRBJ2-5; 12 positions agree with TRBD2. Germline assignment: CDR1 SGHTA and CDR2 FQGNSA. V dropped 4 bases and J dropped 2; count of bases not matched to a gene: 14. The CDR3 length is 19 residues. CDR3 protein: CASSSPLTSGGPVQETQYF. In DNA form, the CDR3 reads TGTGCCAGCAGCTCCCCCTTGACTAGCGGGGGACCGGTACAAGAGACCCAGTACTTC.

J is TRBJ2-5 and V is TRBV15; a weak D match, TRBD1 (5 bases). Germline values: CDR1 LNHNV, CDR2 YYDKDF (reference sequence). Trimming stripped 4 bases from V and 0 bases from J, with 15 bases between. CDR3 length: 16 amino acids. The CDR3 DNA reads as TGTGCCACCAGCACCTTAGGGGCGGCCAACCAAGAGACCCAGTACTTC. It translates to CATSTLGAANQETQYF.